This T cell receptor beta chain is from a study of blood T cell repertoires in COVID-19. Study background: COVID-19 samples collected from the United States, Italy and Spain covered acute and convalescent phases. T cells, B-cell-depleted T cells, or PBMCs provided the cDNA or gDNA that served as material.

Authors' processing steps: The assay estimated nucleated cells by amplifying reference gene primers. Sequenced by immunoSEQ multiplex PCR; TCRdb stores in-frame clones only, minus some. V and J calls and clone size follow that table, whereas D and trimming were derived from the DNA. The profile shows under 20,000 clones, about 80% of them singletons. The CDR3 length is 15 residues. Germline CDR1 is SGHRS and CDR2 is YFSETQ. V lost 3 bases, J lost 2 bases, and 15 bases lay in between. The chain has TRBV5-1 and TRBJ2-7, with D possibly TRBD1 on 6 matching bases. This clonotype was sampled from a man aged 55 to 70 with active or convalescent COVID-19. The source material was peripheral blood. The CDR3 region has the DNA TGCGCCAGCAGCTCCCAGGGGATCGGCCCCTACGAGCAGTACTTC. This sequence encodes CASSSQGIGPYEQYF.